The 10 T cell receptor beta chains below were found in one sample sequenced in a study of cytomegalovirus exposure and HLA in healthy donors. A multiplex PCR was run with 60 Vbeta primers and 13 Jbeta primers. The data were produced by immunoSEQ multiplex PCR, yet TCRdb's version contains in-frame clones alone and is incomplete. The profile shows fewer than 250,000 clones, over 60% of them singletons. What was sequenced was PBMCs. These receptors came from a man aged 18-30 years in good health and CMV-seronegative.

This clone occurred once. This chain joins TRBV19 and TRBJ1-2; D possibly corresponds to TRBD1 (5 bases). Germline CDR1 and CDR2: LNHDA and SQIVND (reference sequence). Trimming pared 5 bases from V and 7 bases from J, leaving 14 bases between. The CDR3 sequence is 13 residues long. CDR3 amino acids: CASSVTELGGYTF. The DNA for the CDR3 is TGTGCCAGTAGTGTGACAGAGCTTGGTGGCTACACCTTC. The whole variable domain, remainder taken from reference TRBV19 and TRBJ1-2, is DGGITQSPKYLFRKEGQNVTLSCEQNLNHDAMYWYRQDPGQGLRLIYYSQIVNDFQKGDIAEGYSVSREKKESFPLTVTSAQKNPTAFYLCASSVTELGGYTFGSGTRLTVV.

This clone is a singleton in its sample. The chain carries TRBV5-6 and TRBJ1-5; 8 nucleotides agree with TRBD1. V gave up 4 bases and J gave up 4 bases; unmatched junction bases: 7. Germline CDR1 and CDR2: SGHDT and YYEEEE. The CDR3 spans 15 residues. In nucleotides, the CDR3 is TGTGCCAGCAGCCCGACAGGGGAGGGGAATCAGCCCCAGCATTTT. This gives the protein CASSPTGEGNQPQHF.

This clone was detected a few times. With only one base between it and a far larger clone, this is likely a read error. This chain connects TRBV5-4 to TRBJ1-2, with 7 bases aligning to TRBD1. Germline V gene data show CDR1 as SGHNT and CDR2 as YYREEE (reference sequence). CDR3 length: 14 residues. J lost 2 bases, V lost 2 bases, and 3 bases had no gene match. The chain's CDR3 is CASSFFRGNYGYTF. The CDR3 nucleotides are TGTGCCAGCAGCTTTTTCAGGGGGAACTATGGCTACACCTTC.

This clone was picked up one time. The chain is built from TRBV11-3 and TRBJ2-5; D perhaps matches TRBD2 (7 bases). V lost 7 bases to trimming and J lost 5 bases, with 17 bases between them. Germline CDR1 reads SGHNT; CDR2 reads YENEEA. The CDR3 covers 14 residues. This CDR3 reads CASTKSRGGETQYF. In DNA, the CDR3 is TGTGCCAGCACCAAAAGCAGGGGAGGGGAGACCCAGTACTTC.

V usage is TRBV4-2 and J usage is TRBJ1-5; D remains ambiguous. This CDR3 is 13 amino acids long. V lost 0 bases to trimming and J lost 5 bases, with 5 bases between them. CDR1 and CDR2 (germline): LGHNA, YNFKEQ. As DNA, the CDR3 is TGTGCCAGCAGCCAAGATCGGGATCAGCCCCAGCATTTT. Protein sequence: CASSQDRDQPQHF.

The genes are TRBV5-1 and TRBJ2-7, with 11 bases matching TRBD2. Trimming removed 3 bases from V and 5 bases from J; junction bases left unmatched: 7. This CDR3 is 15 amino acids long. Germline V lookup: CDR1 SGHRS, CDR2 YFSETQ. CDR3: CASSSTTSGNDEQYF. CDR3 nucleotides: TGCGCCAGCAGCTCAACGACTAGCGGGAACGACGAGCAGTACTTC.

A word on this clone: The identical CDR3 is also encoded by other nucleotide sequences in the sample. The chain carries TRBV18 and TRBJ2-7, with D possibly being TRBD2 (5 bases). There are 13 residues in the CDR3. The germline V gene encodes CDR1 KGHSH and CDR2 LQKENI. V lost 3 bases to trimming and J lost 2 bases, with 8 bases between them. The CDR3 is CASSPRRAYEQYF. In DNA form, the CDR3 reads TGTGCCAGCTCACCTCGGCGGGCCTACGAGCAGTACTTC. Complete variable domain (other parts from reference TRBV18 and TRBJ2-7): NAGVMQNPRHLVRRRGQEARLRCSPMKGHSHVYWYRQLPEEGLKFMVYLQKENIIDESGMPKERFSAEFPKEGPSILRIQQVVRGDSAAYFCASSPRRAYEQYFGPGTRLTVT.

V usage is TRBV4-2 and J usage is TRBJ1-1; D is unresolved. The CDR3 runs to 18 residues. Germline V gene sequence: CDR1 LGHNA, CDR2 YNFKEQ. V gave up 0 bases and J gave up 0 bases, with 17 bases separating them. CDR3 loop: CASSQDYWATTMNTEAFF. Here the CDR3 DNA reads TGTGCCAGCAGCCAAGATTACTGGGCCACCACAATGAACACTGAAGCTTTCTTT.

CDR3: CASSLDGVDEQYF. CDR3 nucleotides: TGTGCCAGCAGCTTAGACGGGGTCGACGAGCAGTACTTC. The chain links TRBV7-2 to TRBJ2-7, with a weak D call TRBD2 (5 bases). This CDR3 is 13 amino acids long. V was shortened by 1 base and J by 5 bases, with 9 bases between the two germline ends. The germline V gene encodes CDR1 SGHTA and CDR2 FQGNSA.

The genes are TRBV11-3 and TRBJ2-1; D might be TRBD1 (7 bases). V lost 4 bases and J 4 bases, leaving 17 bases between the germline ends. Germline lookup yields CDR1 SGHNT and CDR2 YENEEA. The CDR3 totals 16 residues. This chain's CDR3 is CASSSGGTNLYNEQFF. In DNA form, the CDR3 reads TGTGCCAGCAGCTCAGGGGGGACAAATCTATACAATGAGCAGTTCTTC.